Shown below are 27 T cell receptor beta chains from a single sample sequenced in a study of blood T cell repertoires in COVID-19. Assay used: immunoSEQ multiplex PCR; TCRdb lists only in-frame clones, some missing. The sample holds under 100,000 clones, 75% to 90% seen once. Sequenced: peripheral blood. Receptors were obtained from a male donor with acute or convalescent COVID-19.

This chain connects TRBV5-4 to TRBJ2-1; 7 nucleotides align to TRBD2. The CDR3 runs 18 residues. The germline V gene encodes CDR1 SGHNT and CDR2 YYREEE (reference sequence). The V gene end was trimmed by 0 bases and the J gene end by 3 bases; junction bases not matched to a gene: 12. The chain's CDR3 is CASSLGGGATKYYNEQFF. Written as DNA, the CDR3 is TGTGCCAGCAGCTTGGGGGGGGGAGCAACCAAGTACTACAATGAGCAGTTCTTC.

This chain joins TRBV7-8 and TRBJ1-5; possible D gene TRBD1, 5 bases. Per the germline V gene, CDR1 is SGHVS and CDR2 is FQNEAQ. V lost 2 bases to trimming and J lost 0 bases, with 8 bases between them. The CDR3 runs 15 residues. In DNA, the CDR3 is TGTGCCAGCAGCTTAAGGACAACTAGCAATCAGCCCCAGCATTTT. This gives the protein CASSLRTTSNQPQHF.

J is TRBJ1-1 and V is TRBV11-2; 11 bases match TRBD1. The V and J ends lost 5 bases and 11 bases, in that order; junction bases with no gene match: 7. Germline V lookup: CDR1 SGHAT, CDR2 FQNNGV. The length of the CDR3 is 13 residues. In nucleotides, the CDR3 is TGTGCCAGCAGCCCAGGACAGGGGGCAGGTGCTTTCTTT. This encodes CASSPGQGAGAFF.

CDR3 bases: TGTGCCAGTACCACCGGGACACGGACCGAAGCTTTCTTT. Its translation is CASTTGTRTEAFF. The chain carries TRBV19 and TRBJ1-1; TRBD1 might be the D (6 bases). Trimming left V 7 bases short and J 8 bases short, with 17 bases between. The CDR3 contains 13 residues. Germline lookup yields CDR1 LNHDA and CDR2 SQIVND (reference sequence).

This rearrangement joins TRBV3-1 (or the pseudogene TRBV3-2) to TRBJ1-4; 10 bases fit TRBD1. This CDR3 comprises 15 residues. Germline V gene sequence: CDR1 LGHDT, CDR2 YNNKEL (reference sequence). The junction had 8 bases not matched to a gene; V was cut back by 6 bases and J by 7 bases. CDR3 in DNA: TGTGCCAGCAGGCCGCGACAGGGGGCAAGTGAAAAACTGTTTTTT. This gives the protein CASRPRQGASEKLFF.

This clone was observed a handful of times. The CDR3 spells CASRAEGAPGGYTF. The CDR3 bases are TGCGCCAGCAGGGCCGAAGGGGCGCCGGGTGGCTACACCTTC. The rearrangement links TRBV5-1 to TRBJ1-2; TRBD1 is a possible D gene (5 bases). This CDR3 comprises 14 residues. The germline V gene has CDR1 SGHRS and CDR2 YFSETQ. The V end was cut by 5 bases, the J end by 7 bases, with 18 bases between.

The J gene is TRBJ2-7, the V gene TRBV18, with D perhaps TRBD1 (5 bases). There are 13 residues in the CDR3. The V end lost 3 bases, the J end lost 3 bases, and 9 bases lay between the germline ends. From germline, CDR1 is KGHSH and CDR2 LQKENI. The CDR3 DNA reads TGTGCCAGCTCACCGAGACAGTACTACGAGCAGTACTTC. This encodes CASSPRQYYEQYF.

The J gene is TRBJ2-3, the V gene TRBV7-3; D remains unclear. V lost 2 bases and J 0 bases, leaving 6 bases between the germline ends. Germline CDR1 SGHTA, CDR2 FQGTGA. CDR3 length: 14 residues. The CDR3 sequence is CASSLGHSTDTQYF. CDR3 nucleotides: TGTGCCAGCAGCTTAGGGCACAGCACAGATACGCAGTATTTT.

V usage is TRBV6-2 or TRBV6-3 and J usage is TRBJ1-4; the D gene is possibly TRBD1 (5 bases). This CDR3 has 17 residues. V lost 2 bases, J lost 6 bases, and 19 bases lay in between. The germline gives CDR1 MNHEY, CDR2 SVGEGT. The CDR3 region has the DNA TGTGCCAGCAGTTACCCCTCTACAGGCGGATGGGATGAAAAACTGTTTTTT. Residues: CASSYPSTGGWDEKLFF.

V usage is TRBV11-2 and J usage is TRBJ1-3; D uncertain. Germline CDR1 reads SGHAT; CDR2 reads FQNNGV. V was cut by 8 bases and J by 3 bases, with 11 bases left in between. The CDR3 has 13 residues. The CDR3 DNA reads TGTGCCAGCGCCGAGGGTGGTGGAAACACCATATATTTT. Translation gives CASAEGGGNTIYF.

This chain links TRBV5-4 with TRBJ2-7, with 8 bases fitting TRBD2. The CDR3 consists of 15 residues. The junction had 11 bases not matched to a gene; V was cut back by 5 bases and J by 4 bases. The germline V gene encodes CDR1 SGHNT and CDR2 YYREEE (reference sequence). The CDR3 reads CASSQHGGGRYEQYF. CDR3 coding DNA: TGTGCCAGCAGTCAGCACGGGGGGGGCCGGTACGAGCAGTACTTC.

The chain recombines TRBV5-1 with TRBJ2-2, with 8 bases fitting TRBD1. Germline loops: CDR1 SGHRS, CDR2 YFSETQ. There are 17 residues in the CDR3. V lost 1 base, J lost 0 bases, and 5 bases stayed unmatched. The CDR3 spells CASSLMQGATNTGELFF. The CDR3 DNA is TGCGCCAGCAGCTTGATGCAGGGGGCTACGAACACCGGGGAGCTGTTTTTT.

About this clone itself: The junction departs from germline at one end; a sequencing error may be responsible. The gene calls are TRBV20-1 and TRBJ2-3; unclear D gene. The V gene's germline CDR1 is DFQATT and CDR2 SNEGSKA (reference sequence). This CDR3 is 11 amino acids long. The CDR3 DNA reads as TGCAGTGCTAGGGGCACGGATACGCAGTATTTT. Amino acid sequence: CSARGTDTQYF.

The chain uses TRBV2 and TRBJ2-3; possibly TRBD2 for D (7 bases). The length of the CDR3 is 17 residues. V lost 4 bases, J lost 0 bases, and 17 bases lay in between. CDR1 and CDR2 from the germline V gene are SNHLY and FYNNEI. The CDR3 sequence: CASSVNGGPHSTDTQYF. In DNA form, the CDR3 reads TGTGCCAGCAGTGTGAACGGGGGGCCCCACAGCACAGATACGCAGTATTTT.

This clone has just a few counts. The rearrangement links TRBV5-1 to TRBJ1-1; D is perhaps TRBD1 (5 bases). Trimming left V 0 bases short and J 1 base short, with 10 bases between. This CDR3 region has 15 residues. Germline V gene lookup returns CDR1 SGHRS and CDR2 YFSETQ. The CDR3 DNA reads TGCGCCAGCAGCTTGGTAATCCAGGGGAACACTGAAGCTTTCTTT. This gives the protein CASSLVIQGNTEAFF. Filled out from reference TRBV5-1 and TRBJ1-1, the complete variable domain reads KAGVTQTPRYLIKTRGQQVTLSCSPISGHRSVSWYQQTPGQGLQFLFEYFSETQRNKGNFPGRFSGRQFSNSRSEMNVSTLELGDSALYLCASSLVIQGNTEAFFGQGTRLTVV.

The chain joins TRBV29-1 to TRBJ2-5, with D perhaps matching TRBD1 (5 bases). CDR1 and CDR2 from the germline V gene are SQVTM and ANQGSEA. This CDR3 has 14 residues. Trimming removed 4 bases from V and 6 bases from J, with 18 bases in between. In nucleotides, the CDR3 is TGCAGCGTTGTCGGTGCAGGGATGGGAAAGACCCAGTACTTC. Residues: CSVVGAGMGKTQYF.

J is TRBJ1-4 and V is TRBV5-5, with unresolved D. Germline V lookup: CDR1 SGHKS, CDR2 YYEKEE (reference sequence). The CDR3 length is 14 residues. The V and J ends lost 0 bases and 3 bases respectively, with 6 bases between them. The CDR3 region has the DNA TGTGCCAGCAGCTTGGAAGGAGCTAATGAAAAACTGTTTTTT. Amino acid sequence: CASSLEGANEKLFF.

This chain connects TRBV6-5 to TRBJ1-5; TRBD1 is a possible D gene (6 bases). The germline CDR1 and CDR2 sequences are MNHEY and SVGAGI. The CDR3 spans 13 residues. Trimming shortened V by 7 bases and J by 4 bases, and 11 bases separated the two germline ends. The DNA for the CDR3 is TGTGCCAGCACCACAGGGTCAAATCAGCCCCAGCATTTT. Translation: CASTTGSNQPQHF.

The chain recombines TRBV11-2 with TRBJ1-1; no clear D. V was pared by 5 bases and J by 6 bases, with 16 bases between. The germline V gene encodes CDR1 SGHAT and CDR2 FQNNGV. The CDR3 totals 14 residues. The CDR3 nucleotides are TGTGCCAGCAGCACACTCTCCCGGGAGGCTGAAGCTTTCTTT. It specifies CASSTLSREAEAFF.

This chain connects TRBV11-2 to TRBJ2-3; TRBD1 is a possible D gene (7 bases). The CDR3 runs to 13 residues. Germline CDR1 SGHAT, CDR2 FQNNGV. Trimming took 7 bases from V and 5 from J, leaving 13 bases between them. Here the CDR3 reads CASNRQGGDTQYF. In DNA form, the CDR3 reads TGTGCCAGCAATCGACAGGGAGGAGATACGCAGTATTTT. The full variable domain, in which reference TRBV11-2 and TRBJ2-3 provide the parts outside the CDR3, is EAGVAQSPRYKIIEKRQSVAFWCNPISGHATLYWYQQILGQGPKLLIQFQNNGVVDDSQLPKDRFSAERLKGVDSTLKIQPAKLEDSAVYLCASNRQGGDTQYFGPGTRLTVL.

J is TRBJ1-4 and V is TRBV5-1, with D tentatively TRBD1 (6 bases). The V and J ends lost 6 bases and 5 bases respectively, with 14 bases between them. Germline V CDR1 and CDR2: SGHRS, YFSETQ. CDR3 length equals 14 residues. CDR3 sequence (DNA): TGCGCCAGCAAAGATGGACAGCCGAATGAAAAACTGTTTTTT. This sequence encodes CASKDGQPNEKLFF. The full variable domain, in which reference TRBV5-1 and TRBJ1-4 provide the parts outside the CDR3, is KAGVTQTPRYLIKTRGQQVTLSCSPISGHRSVSWYQQTPGQGLQFLFEYFSETQRNKGNFPGRFSGRQFSNSRSEMNVSTLELGDSALYLCASKDGQPNEKLFFGSGTQLSVL.

This chain links TRBV25-1 with TRBJ1-1; D gene ambiguous. CDR1 MGHDK and CDR2 SYGVNS come from the germline V gene. The CDR3 has 15 amino acids. V was trimmed by 6 bases and J by 0 bases, leaving 14 bases between them. The CDR3 loop is CASSLTVGMNTEAFF. The DNA of the CDR3 is TGTGCCAGCAGCCTGACGGTCGGGATGAACACTGAAGCTTTCTTT.

The V call is TRBV10-2, the J call TRBJ2-3; D perhaps matches TRBD1 (5 bases). This CDR3 has 14 amino acids. V lost 6 bases and J 2 bases, leaving 12 bases between the germline ends. Germline CDR1 is WSHSY and CDR2 is SAAADI. CDR3 in DNA: TGCGCCAGCAGCCTGACAGTCTCCACAGATACGCAGTATTTT. Residues: CASSLTVSTDTQYF.

Worth noting for this clone: This specimen includes other DNA sequences encoding the same CDR3. The V gene is TRBV18, the J gene TRBJ1-1; D unresolved. The CDR3 is 13 residues long. Germline V lookup: CDR1 KGHSH, CDR2 LQKENI. Trimming left V 3 bases short and J 1 base short, with 6 bases between. The chain's CDR3 is CASSPAGNTEAFF. CDR3 nucleotides: TGTGCCAGCTCACCGGCAGGGAACACTGAAGCTTTCTTT.

The genes are TRBV28 and TRBJ2-7; weak D call: TRBD2 (5 bases). Germline V gene lookup returns CDR1 MDHEN and CDR2 SYDVKM. Trimming stripped 7 bases from V and 4 bases from J, with 11 bases between. CDR3 length: 12 residues. In DNA form, the CDR3 reads TGTGCCAGCACCTGGACTGGATACGAGCAGTACTTC. Protein: CASTWTGYEQYF.

The rearrangement links TRBV7-9 to TRBJ2-7, with D tentatively TRBD1 (7 bases). Germline-derived CDR1 and CDR2 are SEHNR and FQNEAQ (reference sequence). V dropped 4 bases and J dropped 5 bases, with 18 bases sitting between them. The CDR3 covers 15 residues. The CDR3 region is CASSSRTGGVHEQYF. The CDR3 region has the DNA TGTGCCAGCAGCTCCCGGACAGGAGGGGTCCACGAGCAGTACTTC.

This chain joins TRBV5-6 and TRBJ1-6; perhaps TRBD1 as D (6 bases). This CDR3 is built from 15 residues. The germline V gene has CDR1 SGHDT and CDR2 YYEEEE. Trimming took 1 base from V and 9 from J, leaving 14 bases between them. The CDR3, as DNA: TGTGCCAGCAGCTTGTTCGGGCAGGGGACTTCACCCCTCCACTTT. It specifies CASSLFGQGTSPLHF.